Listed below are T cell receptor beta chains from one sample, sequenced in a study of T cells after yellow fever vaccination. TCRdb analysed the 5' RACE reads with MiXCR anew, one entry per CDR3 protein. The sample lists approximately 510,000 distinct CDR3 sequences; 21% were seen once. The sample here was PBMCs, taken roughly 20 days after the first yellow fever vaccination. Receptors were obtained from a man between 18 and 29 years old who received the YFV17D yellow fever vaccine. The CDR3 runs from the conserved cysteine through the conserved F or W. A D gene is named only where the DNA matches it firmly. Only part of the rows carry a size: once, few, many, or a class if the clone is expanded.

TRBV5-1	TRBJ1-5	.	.	TGCGCCAGCAGCTTGTGGGGAGAGAGCGGTCAGCCCCAGCATTTT	CASSLWGESGQPQHF
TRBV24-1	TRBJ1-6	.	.	TGTGCCACCAGTGACGTGGACAGACTTCGACCCCTCCACTTT	CATSDVDRLRPLHF
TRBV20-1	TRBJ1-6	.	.	TGCAGTGCTTACTGGAGTGGTTCACCCCTCCACTTT	CSAYWSGSPLHF
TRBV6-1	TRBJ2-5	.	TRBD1	TGTGCCAGCAGGCCGACAGGGCAAGAGACCCAGTACTTC	CASRPTGQETQYF
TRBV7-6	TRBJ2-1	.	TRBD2	TGTGCCAGCAGCTCCTTGGGGGGGTTTCACAATGAGCAGTTCTTC	CASSSLGGFHNEQFF
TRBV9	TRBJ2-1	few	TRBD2	TGTGCCAGCAGCGTAGCCTGGGGGGGTGGGGATGAGCAGTTCTTC	CASSVAWGGGDEQFF
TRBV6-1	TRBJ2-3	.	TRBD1	TGTGCCAGCAGTCAAAGGGGACAGGGGTTCCGGGATACGCAGTATTTT	CASSQRGQGFRDTQYF
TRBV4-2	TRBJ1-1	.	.	TGTGCCAGCAGCCAAGAAGAGACGGTAGGGAACACTGAAGCTTTCTTT	CASSQEETVGNTEAFF
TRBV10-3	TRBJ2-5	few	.	TGTGCCATCAGTGGGTTCTCTTCCCAAGAGACCCAGTACTTC	CAISGFSSQETQYF
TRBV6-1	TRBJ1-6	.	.	TGTGCCAGCAGTGATTGGAGGAGTTTTGATTCACCCCTCCACTTT	CASSDWRSFDSPLHF
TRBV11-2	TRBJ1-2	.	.	TGTGCCAGCAGCCAAGACCCCGACTATGGCTACACCTTC	CASSQDPDYGYTF
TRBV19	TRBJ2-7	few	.	TGTGCCAGTACCCTTGTAAACGGTGTGGGCGAGCAGTACTTC	CASTLVNGVGEQYF
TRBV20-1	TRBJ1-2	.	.	TGCAGTGCTCGCGGCAGGGAATATGGCTACACCTTC	CSARGREYGYTF
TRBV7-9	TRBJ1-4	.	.	TGTGCCAGCAGCTTACAGGGGACAACTAATGAAAAACTGTTTTTT	CASSLQGTTNEKLFF
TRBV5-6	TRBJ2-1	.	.	TGTGCCAGCAGTTCGAGCGGCCTCATGCAGTTCTTC	CASSSSGLMQFF
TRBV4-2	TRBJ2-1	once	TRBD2	TGTGCCAGCAGCCAAGAACTCCCTAGCGGGGCCTACAATGAGCAGTTCTTC	CASSQELPSGAYNEQFF
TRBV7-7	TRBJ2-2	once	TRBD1	TGTGCTAGCAGCTCCCGTCGGGACAGGGATGGGACCGGGGAGCTGTTTTTT	CASSSRRDRDGTGELFF
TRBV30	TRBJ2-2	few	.	TGTGCCTGGAGTGGGACAGCCCAACCCGGGGAGCTGTTTTTT	CAWSGTAQPGELFF
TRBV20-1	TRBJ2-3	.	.	TGCAGTGCTAGAGACCCTCTAGCGACAGATACGCAGTATTTT	CSARDPLATDTQYF
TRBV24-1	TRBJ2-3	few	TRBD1	TGTGCCACCAGTGATGTTACAGGGGCCGGTAATACGCAGTATTTT	CATSDVTGAGNTQYF
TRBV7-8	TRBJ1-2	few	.	TGTGCCAGCAGCTTAGCCACAGGCACGGGGGCAGAACCACTTAACTATGGCTACACCTTC	CASSLATGTGAEPLNYGYTF
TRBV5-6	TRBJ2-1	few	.	TGTGCCAGCAGCCTCACTACCCCGACATCCGAGCAGTTCTTC	CASSLTTPTSEQFF
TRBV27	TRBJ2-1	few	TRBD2	TGTGCCAGCAGTTTCCCGACTAGCGGCTACAATGAGCAGTTCTTC	CASSFPTSGYNEQFF
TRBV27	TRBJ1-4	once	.	TGTGCCAGCAGTAGGCGGTCGGGGACAACTAATGAAAAACTGTTTTTT	CASSRRSGTTNEKLFF
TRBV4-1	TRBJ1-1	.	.	TGCGCCAGCAGCCAAGAAGGGGAGAACACTGAAGCTTTCTTT	CASSQEGENTEAFF
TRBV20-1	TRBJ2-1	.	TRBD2	TGCAGTGCCCAGAGGCCGGTAGCGGGGGGGTCCTACAATGAGCAGTTCTTC	CSAQRPVAGGSYNEQFF
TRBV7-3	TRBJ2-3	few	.	TGTGCCAGCAGCCCCGTTGGACTGGGCACAGATACGCAGTATTTT	CASSPVGLGTDTQYF
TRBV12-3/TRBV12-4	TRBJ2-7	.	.	TGTGCCAGCACCCTACAAGGAGGGTACGAGCAGTACTTC	CASTLQGGYEQYF
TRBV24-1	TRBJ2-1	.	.	TGTGCCACCAGTGATGGGGTCTCTCCCTACAATGAGCAGTTCTTC	CATSDGVSPYNEQFF
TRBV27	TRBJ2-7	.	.	TGTGCCAGCAGTTCGGGACCTACAAGTGCCTACGAGCAGTACTTC	CASSSGPTSAYEQYF
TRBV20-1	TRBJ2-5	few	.	TGCAGTGCTAGAAGTGGACTTGTACAAGAGACCCAGTACTTC	CSARSGLVQETQYF
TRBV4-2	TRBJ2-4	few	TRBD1	TGTGCCAGCAGCCAAGAAGTCGGGACAGGGGCGTTAGCCAAAAACATTCAGTACTTC	CASSQEVGTGALAKNIQYF
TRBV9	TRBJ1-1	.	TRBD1	TGTGCCAGCAGCGTAATGGGACAGATGAACACTGAAGCTTTCTTT	CASSVMGQMNTEAFF
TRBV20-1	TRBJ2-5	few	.	TGCAGTGCCCTTAGGGGGGGCGCGGAGACCCAGTACTTC	CSALRGGAETQYF
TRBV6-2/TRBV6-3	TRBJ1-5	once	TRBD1	TGTGCCAGCGGGACAGGGGGCGCGAGCAATCAGCCCCAGCATTTT	CASGTGGASNQPQHF
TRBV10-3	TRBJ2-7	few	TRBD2	TGTGCCATCAGTGTCGGTAGCGGGGAACGAGAGCAGTACTTC	CAISVGSGEREQYF
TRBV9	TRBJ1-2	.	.	TGTGCCAGCAGCGTAGAAGGGCAGGGGAGGTTCTATGGCTACACCTTC	CASSVEGQGRFYGYTF
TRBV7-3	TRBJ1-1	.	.	TGTGCCAGCAGCCCAACGACGGAGCCGGAGAACACTGAAGCTTTCTTT	CASSPTTEPENTEAFF
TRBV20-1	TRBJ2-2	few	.	TGCAGTGCTGGGACCGGGGGCGCGAACACCGGGGAGCTGTTTTTT	CSAGTGGANTGELFF
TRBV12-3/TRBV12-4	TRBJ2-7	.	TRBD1	TGTGCCAGCAGCCGGGACAGATACTACGAGCAGTACTTC	CASSRDRYYEQYF
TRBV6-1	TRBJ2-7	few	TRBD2	TGTGCCAGCAGAAGCGGGAGGGACAGAGGCGAGCAGTACTTC	CASRSGRDRGEQYF
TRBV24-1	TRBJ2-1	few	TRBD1	TGTGCCACCAGTGATTCCGGGACAGATTACTACAATGAGCAGTTCTTC	CATSDSGTDYYNEQFF
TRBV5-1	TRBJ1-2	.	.	TGCGCCAGCAGCTACGACAGGCCGCCTAACTATGGCTACACCTTC	CASSYDRPPNYGYTF
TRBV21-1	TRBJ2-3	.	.	TGTGCCAGCAGCAAAGGGCGAAAGGGGATCAATACGCAGTATTTT	CASSKGRKGINTQYF
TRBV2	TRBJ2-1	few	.	TGTGCCAGCCGGGGGGCCCATGAGCAGTTCTTC	CASRGAHEQFF
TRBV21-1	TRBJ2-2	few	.	TGTGCCCGTAGAACCCAGGGGGTGAACACCGGGGAGCTGTTTTTT	CARRTQGVNTGELFF
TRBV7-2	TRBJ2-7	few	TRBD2	TGTGCCAGCAGCTTACGGGGGGGCAGCTCCTACGAGCAGTACTTC	CASSLRGGSSYEQYF
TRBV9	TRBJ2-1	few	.	TGTGCCAGCAGCGTAGAGCCGGAACCGGGGAACACTGAGCAGTTCTTC	CASSVEPEPGNTEQFF
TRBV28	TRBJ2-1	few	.	TGTGCCAGCAGTTTATTAGCCTCTGGCGGGTTCTCCTACAATGAGCAGTTCTTC	CASSLLASGGFSYNEQFF
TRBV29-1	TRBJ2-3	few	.	TGCACGGATATGGGCACAGATACGCAGTATTTT	CTDMGTDTQYF
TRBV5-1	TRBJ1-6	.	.	TGCGCCAGCAGCTTGTCTGACATTAACAATTCACCCCTCCACTTT	CASSLSDINNSPLHF
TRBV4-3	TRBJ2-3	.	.	TGCGCCAGCAGCCAAGATACCCACACTACAGATACGCAGTATTTT	CASSQDTHTTDTQYF
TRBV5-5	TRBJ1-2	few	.	TGTGCCAGCAGCTTGGACGGGGCCGGCTACTATGGCTACACCTTC	CASSLDGAGYYGYTF
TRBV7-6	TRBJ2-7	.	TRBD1	TGTGCCAGCAGCTTAACGACAGGGGCCCCCTACGAGCAGTACTTC	CASSLTTGAPYEQYF
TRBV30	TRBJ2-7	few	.	TGTGCCTGGAGTGACAGGCGGTCCTACGAGCAGTACTTC	CAWSDRRSYEQYF
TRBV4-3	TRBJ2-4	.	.	TGCGCCAGCAGCCAAGAATTGGGAGCCAAAAACATTCAGTACTTC	CASSQELGAKNIQYF